This T cell receptor (beta chain) was identified during a study of blood T cell repertoires in COVID-19. The repertoire was sequenced with immunoSEQ multiplex PCR; TCRdb's copy has only in-frame clones and lacks some. The sample comprises 200,000 to 250,000 clones, approximately 87% of which are singletons, and 3% to 3.5% rests with the top ten. Trimming took 5 bases from V and 7 from J, leaving 12 bases between them. The CDR3 consists of 14 residues. The germline V gene has CDR1 SGHTA and CDR2 FQGNSA. The gene calls are TRBV7-2 and TRBJ1-6; D is perhaps TRBD1 (6 bases). The sequenced material came from PBMCs or T cells enriched from blood (not recorded which). The clonotype was recovered from a woman in her forties or fifties in a cohort exposed to, infected with or recovered from COVID-19 (not recorded which). This CDR3 reads CASSDGQTNSPLHF. CDR3 DNA: TGTGCCAGCAGCGACGGACAGACAAATTCACCCCTCCACTTT.